These 26 T cell receptor beta chains were sequenced from one sample in a study of response to subunit inactivated influenza vaccine. MiXCR was run by TCRdb on the RT-PCR reads, yielding one entry per CDR3 protein. The sample comprises about 180,000 distinct CDR3 sequences, 9.2% of which are singletons, and under 13% rests with the top ten. This sample comprised non-naive T cells sorted from PBMCs, obtained on the day of vaccination. Receptors were obtained from a man aged 45 to 65 who received an inactivated influenza vaccine.

In its sample, this clonotype was seen a few times. This rearrangement joins TRBV6-2 or TRBV6-3 to TRBJ2-7; 9 bases line up with TRBD2. The CDR3 extends over 14 amino acids. Germline V gene data show CDR1 as MNHEY and CDR2 as SVGEGT. The J segment lost 2 bases and the V segment lost 7 bases, leaving 6 bases of the junction unmatched. Here the CDR3 reads CASIAAGGPYEQYF. The DNA for the CDR3 is TGTGCCAGCATCGCAGCGGGGGGTCCCTACGAGCAGTACTTC.

The V gene is TRBV30, the J gene TRBJ2-7, with a tentative D call TRBD1 (6 bases). Germline V gene data show CDR1 as GTSNPN and CDR2 as SVGIG (reference sequence). The CDR3 loop spans 16 amino acids. Trimming took off 3 bases at V and 2 bases at J, with 20 bases between the two ends. The CDR3 coding sequence is TGTGCCTGGAGATACAGCGGAAGAACAGGGCCCTACGAGCAGTACTTC. Translation gives CAWRYSGRTGPYEQYF.

A note on this clonotype: A much bigger clone sits one base away, suggesting this may be a read error. The rearrangement links TRBV28 to TRBJ2-3; either TRBD1 or TRBD2 may fit D (5 bases each). CDR1 is MDHEN, CDR2 SYDVKM, per germline. This CDR3 spans 17 amino acids. CDR3 amino acids: CASSLSHGWGYTATQYF. For the CDR3, the DNA is TGTGCCAGCAGTTTATCCCATGGTTGGGGGTACACAGCTACGCAGTATTTT.

This clonotype was found a few times. This rearrangement joins TRBV3-1 to TRBJ1-1, with 9 bases that match TRBD1. The V gene end was trimmed by 4 bases and the J gene end by 8 bases; junction bases not matched to a gene: 8. Germline V gene data show CDR1 as LGHDT and CDR2 as YNNKEL (reference sequence). This CDR3 comprises 14 residues. The CDR3 reads CASSLPGQGVEAFF. For the CDR3, the DNA is TGTGCCAGCAGCCTCCCGGGACAGGGCGTCGAAGCTTTCTTT.

This clonotype has just a few counts. The V and J genes are TRBV11-2 and TRBJ1-2; the D is unclear. V shed 5 bases and J shed 5 bases, with 15 bases lying between them. The germline CDR1 and CDR2 sequences are SGHAT and FQNNGV. CDR3 length equals 14 residues. CDR3 residues: CASSKTTSAYGYTF. In DNA form, the CDR3 reads TGTGCCAGCAGCAAAACGACATCGGCGTATGGCTACACCTTC.

This clonotype turned up a few times. This chain connects TRBV3-1 to TRBJ2-2; the D is unclear. CDR1 and CDR2 (germline): LGHDT, YNNKEL (reference sequence). V lost 4 bases and J 1 base, leaving 7 bases between the germline ends. CDR3 size: 14 residues. The CDR3 nucleotides read TGTGCCAGCAGCCCCCACAGGAACACCGGGGAGCTGTTTTTT. Its protein product is CASSPHRNTGELFF. Together with reference TRBV3-1 and TRBJ2-2, the CDR3 gives the full variable domain: DTAVSQTPKYLVTQMGNDKSIKCEQNLGHDTMYWYKQDSKKFLKIMFSYNNKELIINETVPNRFSPKSPDKAHLNLHINSLELGDSAVYFCASSPHRNTGELFFGEGSRLTVL.

This clonotype was picked up a small number of times. The genes are TRBV18 and TRBJ2-7; D is perhaps TRBD2 (6 bases). The length of the CDR3 is 15 residues. Germline CDR1 is KGHSH and CDR2 is LQKENI. The V gene lost 2 bases and the J gene lost 1 base, with 12 bases spanning the gap. Here the CDR3 DNA reads TGTGCCAGCTCACCAGGCAGTGGGGGGTCCTACGAGCAGTACTTC. Protein: CASSPGSGGSYEQYF.

J is TRBJ1-4 and V is TRBV29-1, with 7 bases matching TRBD1. J lost 4 bases, V lost 6 bases, and 14 bases had no gene match. Germline CDR1 is SQVTM and CDR2 is ANQGSEA. The length of the CDR3 is 16 residues. CDR3 coding DNA: TGCAGCGTCAAGCTCTGGGACAGCCTCAGTAATGAAAAACTGTTTTTT. Its translation: CSVKLWDSLSNEKLFF.

This clonotype was counted only a few times. The chain couples TRBV7-9 to TRBJ1-2; 9 nucleotides line up with TRBD1. Germline V gene sequence: CDR1 SEHNR, CDR2 FQNEAQ (reference sequence). Trimming cost V 5 bases and J 4 bases; bases outside gene matches: 8. The length of the CDR3 is 15 residues. The CDR3 reads CASSPRTGDGYGYTF. CDR3 in DNA: TGTGCCAGCAGCCCCCGGACAGGGGATGGCTATGGCTACACCTTC.

This clonotype was counted between two and nine times. The rearrangement uses TRBV5-5 and TRBJ2-1; no firm D call. CDR1 and CDR2 from the germline V gene are SGHKS and YYEKEE (reference sequence). The CDR3 runs 13 residues. V gave up 2 bases and J gave up 9 bases, with 12 bases separating them. The CDR3 loop reads CASSLGLELEQFF. The DNA for the CDR3 is TGTGCCAGCAGCTTAGGGTTAGAACTTGAGCAGTTCTTC. The complete variable domain, with remaining parts taken from reference TRBV5-5 and TRBJ2-1, reads DAGVTQSPTHLIKTRGQQVTLRCSPISGHKSVSWYQQVLGQGPQFIFQYYEKEERGRGNFPDRFSARQFPNYSSELNVNALLLGDSALYLCASSLGLELEQFFGPGTRLTVL.

The chain has TRBV18 and TRBJ2-3, with D perhaps TRBD2 (5 bases). Germline V CDR1 and CDR2: KGHSH, LQKENI. Trimming removed 0 bases at V and 5 bases at J, with 12 bases between. The CDR3 has 15 residues. The CDR3 bases are TGTGCCAGCTCACCACCGGGAAGGGCGGGAGATACGCAGTATTTT. It translates to CASSPPGRAGDTQYF.

This clonotype appeared a few times. The chain combines TRBV5-1 with TRBJ2-3; tentative D call: TRBD2 (5 bases). The CDR3 spans 17 residues. Germline V gene sequence: CDR1 SGHRS, CDR2 YFSETQ. V lost 0 bases and J 3 bases, leaving 17 bases between the germline ends. The CDR3 region has the DNA TGCGCCAGCAGCTTGGGATTGGGAGTGCTGAAAACAGATACGCAGTATTTT. Encoded protein: CASSLGLGVLKTDTQYF.

This clonotype came up many times. V and J are TRBV9 and TRBJ2-1; 7 bases agree with TRBD2. From germline, CDR1 is SGDLS and CDR2 YYNGEE. V lost 0 bases to trimming and J lost 8 bases; unmatched junction nucleotides: 5. This CDR3 region has 14 residues. For the CDR3, the DNA is TGTGCCAGCAGCGTAGCTTCGACTAGCCATGAGCAGTTCTTC. Its protein is CASSVASTSHEQFF.

This clonotype was observed many times. The chain carries TRBV12-3 or TRBV12-4 and TRBJ2-1, with 12 positions matching TRBD2. The V and J ends lost 2 bases and 7 bases, in that order; junction bases with no gene match: 3. CDR3 length equals 15 residues. CDR3 amino acids: CASSLLLAGGNEQFF. CDR3 nucleotide sequence: TGTGCCAGCAGTTTATTACTAGCGGGAGGTAATGAGCAGTTCTTC.

This clonotype showed up just a few times. V usage is TRBV4-3 and J usage is TRBJ2-2; D gene ambiguous. Per the germline V gene, CDR1 is LGHNA and CDR2 is YSLEER. The CDR3 extends over 16 amino acids. With 0 bases removed from V and 1 base from J, the gap between germline ends came to 9 bases. CDR3 nucleotide sequence: TGCGCCAGCAGCCAAGATGGCGCGGTGAACACCGGGGAGCTGTTTTTT. It codes for CASSQDGAVNTGELFF.

This clonotype occurred many times. The chain has TRBV5-1 and TRBJ1-1; D possibly corresponds to TRBD1 (5 bases). CDR3 length equals 13 residues. The germline V gene encodes CDR1 SGHRS and CDR2 YFSETQ. The V and J ends lost 2 bases and 9 bases respectively, with 14 bases between them. The CDR3 nucleotides read TGCGCCAGCAGCTTTAAGGGCAGGGAGCAAGCTTTCTTT. Protein sequence: CASSFKGREQAFF.

This clonotype was observed a few times. The V call is TRBV3-1, the J call TRBJ1-6; D is unresolved. V was clipped by 1 base and J by 6 bases, with 10 bases between them. Per germline, CDR1 LGHDT and CDR2 YNNKEL (reference sequence). This CDR3 has 15 residues. CDR3 amino acids: CASSQGGRRNSPLHF. The CDR3 DNA reads TGTGCCAGCAGCCAAGGAGGCCGTCGTAATTCACCCCTCCACTTT.

The CDR3 sequence: CASSQVKESNSPLHF. Written as DNA, the CDR3 is TGCGCCAGCAGCCAAGTTAAAGAGAGCAATTCACCCCTCCACTTT. The chain recombines TRBV4-3 with TRBJ1-6, with unresolved D. Germline V gene data show CDR1 as LGHNA and CDR2 as YSLEER. The CDR3 is 15 amino acids. Trimming took 1 base from V and 7 from J, leaving 11 bases between them.

The gene calls are TRBV20-1 and TRBJ2-3; TRBD1 matches at 7 bases. The CDR3 consists of 13 residues. Germline trimming cut 4 bases from V and 4 bases from J; bases unmatched to any gene: 5. Germline lookup yields CDR1 DFQATT and CDR2 SNEGSKA (reference sequence). Written as DNA, the CDR3 is TGCAGTGCTACCGGGGACAGCCCAGATACGCAGTATTTT. Translation gives CSATGDSPDTQYF.

The V call is TRBV6-5, the J call TRBJ1-1; weak D call: TRBD1 (6 bases). This CDR3 comprises 17 residues. Trimming removed 4 bases from V and 0 bases from J, with 18 bases in between. Germline CDR1 MNHEY, CDR2 SVGAGI. DNA for the CDR3: TGTGCCAGCAGTTGGGGGACATGGGGCTGGATGAACACTGAAGCTTTCTTT. Protein: CASSWGTWGWMNTEAFF.

This clonotype was observed many times. The chain has TRBV6-1 and TRBJ2-5; 10 bases line up with TRBD1. The ends lost 7 bases at V and 2 bases at J; junction bases unmatched: 4. The CDR3 is 14 residues long. Germline lookup yields CDR1 MNHNS and CDR2 SASEGT. CDR3 protein: CASILDRGQETQYF. DNA of the CDR3: TGTGCCAGCATATTGGACAGGGGGCAAGAGACCCAGTACTTC.

This clonotype was seen more than once but under ten times. The rearrangement joins TRBV11-1 to TRBJ2-1; 10 bases map to TRBD2. The CDR3 contains 17 residues. The ends lost 6 bases at V and 3 bases at J; junction bases unmatched: 11. CDR1 is SGHAT and CDR2 is FQDESV in the germline V gene (reference sequence). CDR3 coding DNA: TGTGCCAGCAGACAGAAACAGGGGACTAGCGACTACAATGAGCAGTTCTTC. Translated, it gives CASRQKQGTSDYNEQFF.

A few counts support this clonotype. The chain has TRBV6-2 or TRBV6-3 and TRBJ1-3; D unclear. The CDR3 length is 14 residues. Trimming pared 6 bases from V and 4 bases from J, leaving 13 bases between. Germline assignment: CDR1 MNHEY and CDR2 SVGEGT. As DNA, the CDR3 is TGTGCCAGCAGGCTGACGGTAGGAGGAAACACCATATATTTT. Its protein product is CASRLTVGGNTIYF.

The sample holds a few counts of this clonotype. The CDR3 here is CASRTLAGGYTF. CDR3 DNA: TGTGCCAGCAGAACCCTGGCCGGGGGCTACACCTTC. The genes are TRBV7-2 and TRBJ1-2; no definite D call. Germline CDR1 reads SGHTA; CDR2 reads FQGNSA. With 6 bases removed from V and 8 bases from J, the gap between germline ends came to 13 bases. This CDR3 spans 12 amino acids.

This clonotype was detected only a few times. The chain carries TRBV30 and TRBJ1-2; tentative D call: TRBD1 (5 bases). V was trimmed by 5 bases and J by 3 bases, leaving 10 bases between them. The CDR3 consists of 12 residues. From germline, CDR1 is GTSNPN and CDR2 SVGIG (reference sequence). The CDR3 here is CAWAGNYYGYTF. In DNA, the CDR3 is TGTGCCTGGGCAGGGAATTACTATGGCTACACCTTC.

The table lists this clonotype with many counts. This chain joins TRBV12-3 or TRBV12-4 and TRBJ2-1, with a tentative D call TRBD2 (6 bases). With 6 bases removed from V and 10 bases from J, the gap between germline ends came to 13 bases. The CDR3 contains 12 residues. The DNA of the CDR3 is TGTGCCAGCAGCCACCTGGGGAGGGAGCAGTTCTTC. Protein: CASSHLGREQFF.